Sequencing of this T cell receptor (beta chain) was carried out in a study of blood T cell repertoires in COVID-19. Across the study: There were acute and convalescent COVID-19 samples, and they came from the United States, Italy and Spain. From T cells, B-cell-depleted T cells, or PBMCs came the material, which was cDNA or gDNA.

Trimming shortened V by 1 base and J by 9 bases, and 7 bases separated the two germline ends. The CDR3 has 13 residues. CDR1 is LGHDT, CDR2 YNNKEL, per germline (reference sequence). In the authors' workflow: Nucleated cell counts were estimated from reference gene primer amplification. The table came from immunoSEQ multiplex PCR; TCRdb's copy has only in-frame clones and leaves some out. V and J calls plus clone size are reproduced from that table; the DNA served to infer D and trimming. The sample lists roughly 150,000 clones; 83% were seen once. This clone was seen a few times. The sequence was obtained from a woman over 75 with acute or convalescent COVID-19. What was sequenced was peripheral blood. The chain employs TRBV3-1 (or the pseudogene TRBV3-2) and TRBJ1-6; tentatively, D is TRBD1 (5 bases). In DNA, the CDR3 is TGTGCCAGCAGCCAAGTGCAGGGTTCACCCCTCCACTTT. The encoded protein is CASSQVQGSPLHF.